The clone carrying this T cell receptor beta chain was seen ten or more times. Its antigen is as yet unknown. This record belongs to a study of CD8+ T cells in alopecia areata. Whole-study findings and limits: Lesional tissue from the scalp (especially in alopecia totalis/universalis) showed higher clonality than normal scalp. Clonality in the scalp and expanded CD8+ clones ranked among the top 100 were significantly decreased by tofacitinib.

Germline V gene sequence: CDR1 SGHTA, CDR2 FQGNSA. The CDR3 covers 12 residues. The V end lost 2 bases, the J end lost 7 bases, and 5 bases lay between the germline ends. The treatment denotes: oral pan-JAK inhibitor, 5-10 mg twice daily. Sequencing templates came from extracted RNA that was reverse transcribed into cDNA. Profiled with immunoSEQ multiplex PCR; TCRdb holds only in-frame clones, not every one. Of about 260,000 clones listed, approximately 60% are singletons. This sample comprised CD4+ T cells sorted from blood, obtained at roughly week 53, from a patient treated with tofacitinib. This chain joins TRBV7-2 and TRBJ2-2, with unresolved D. The clonotype comes from a human donor with alopecia areata. Here the CDR3 DNA reads TGTGCCAGCAGCTTATATGGCGGGGAGCTGTTTTTT. It yields the protein CASSLYGGELFF.